These T cell receptor beta chains were read from a single sample in a study of blood T cells in healthy people across ages. In TCRdb, the 5' RACE reads were re-called with MiXCR into one record per CDR3 protein. This sample carries about 760,000 distinct CDR3 sequences, around 25% of them seen once, and the ten largest clones take 9% to 9.5%. The sample was also linked to a second study, of T cells of mothers and their children.

The sample comprised blood. Receptors were obtained from a boy aged 5-17 years in good health. CDR3s include the opening cysteine and the closing phenylalanine or tryptophan. A D gene is named only where the DNA matches it firmly. Only part of the rows carry a size: once, few, many, or a class if the clone is expanded.

TRBV20-1	-	TRBJ2-3	few	CSARLLQADTQYF	TGCAGTGCTAGGCTCCTACAGGCAGATACGCAGTATTTT
TRBV4-2	-	TRBJ2-7	many	CASSQDGISGQYF	TGTGCCAGCAGCCAAGACGGTATTTCAGGGCAGTACTTC
TRBV6-2/TRBV6-3	-	TRBJ1-1	-	CASTLLAGWGSEAFF	TGTGCCAGCACTCTCCTCGCTGGGTGGGGTTCTGAAGCTTTCTTT
TRBV6-2/TRBV6-3	TRBD2	TRBJ2-2	-	CASSGLGLAGGLMGTGELFF	TGTGCCAGCAGTGGGCTCGGACTAGCGGGAGGACTTATGGGGACCGGGGAGCTGTTTTTT
TRBV7-9	-	TRBJ2-7	-	CASSLGLVPYEQYF	TGTGCCAGCAGCTTAGGGCTAGTCCCCTACGAGCAGTACTTC
TRBV7-2	-	TRBJ2-5	few	CASSLDSQGETQYF	TGTGCCAGCAGCTTAGATTCACAAGGGGAGACCCAGTACTTC
TRBV6-2/TRBV6-3	TRBD1	TRBJ2-7	many	CASSSGTGSEQYF	TGTGCCAGCAGCTCCGGGACAGGGAGCGAGCAGTACTTC
TRBV24-1	-	TRBJ2-1	few	CATSDLTGTGKQFF	TGTGCCACCAGTGATTTAACTGGGACCGGTAAGCAGTTCTTC
TRBV6-5	-	TRBJ2-5	many	CASSYSWETQYF	TGTGCCAGCAGTTACTCGTGGGAGACCCAGTACTTC
TRBV29-1	-	TRBJ2-7	-	CSVDTPWTEANEQYF	TGCAGCGTTGACACCCCATGGACAGAAGCAAACGAGCAGTACTTC
TRBV29-1	TRBD2	TRBJ2-1	-	CSVGTSGGWVNEQFF	TGCAGCGTTGGGACTAGCGGGGGGTGGGTGAATGAGCAGTTCTTC
TRBV12-3/TRBV12-4	TRBD1	TRBJ2-7	-	CASTAPGTGVYEQYF	TGTGCCAGCACTGCTCCGGGGACAGGGGTTTACGAGCAGTACTTC
TRBV10-3	-	TRBJ2-2	few	CAIGGTADTGELFF	TGTGCCATCGGCGGGACTGCCGACACCGGGGAGCTGTTTTTT
TRBV7-2	TRBD1	TRBJ1-3	few	CASSQRGPGNTIYF	TGTGCCAGCAGCCAGAGGGGGCCTGGAAACACCATATATTTT
TRBV28	TRBD2	TRBJ2-7	-	CASRVSGIGYEQYF	TGTGCCAGCAGGGTTAGCGGGATAGGATACGAGCAGTACTTC
TRBV12-3/TRBV12-4	-	TRBJ1-2	-	CASSPTQGIAYGYTF	TGTGCCAGCAGCCCTACCCAGGGAATAGCTTATGGCTACACCTTC
TRBV4-1	-	TRBJ2-7	-	CASSQGIGAYEQYF	TGCGCCAGCAGCCAAGGAATAGGGGCTTACGAGCAGTACTTC
TRBV4-1	-	TRBJ2-5	-	CASSQGLRVPQETQYF	TGCGCCAGCAGCCAAGGGCTTAGGGTCCCCCAAGAGACCCAGTACTTC
TRBV29-1	TRBD1	TRBJ2-7	few	CSVIQGGYEQYF	TGCAGCGTTATACAGGGGGGCTACGAGCAGTACTTC
TRBV15	-	TRBJ2-1	few	CATSRDLGSNEQFF	TGTGCCACCAGCAGAGATCTTGGATCAAATGAGCAGTTCTTC
TRBV7-9	-	TRBJ1-2	-	CASSLGLGEYTFGYTF	TGTGCCAGCAGCTTAGGTCTGGGCGAATACACCTTTGGCTACACCTTC
TRBV7-3	TRBD2	TRBJ2-7	-	CASSLTGLAGDEQYF	TGTGCCAGCAGCTTAACGGGACTAGCGGGAGACGAGCAGTACTTC
TRBV6-5	TRBD1	TRBJ1-4	once	CASSYSRRDRGNEKLFF	TGTGCCAGCAGTTACTCGCGACGGGACAGGGGTAATGAAAAACTGTTTTTT
TRBV7-9	-	TRBJ1-2	-	CASSSRAGVPRGYTF	TGTGCCAGCAGCTCGAGGGCGGGAGTTCCCAGAGGCTACACCTTC
TRBV7-2	-	TRBJ2-3	few	CASSLERGIRDTQYF	TGTGCCAGCAGCTTAGAAAGGGGCATTCGAGATACGCAGTATTTT
TRBV6-2/TRBV6-3	-	TRBJ2-5	-	CASSRPGTRAAETQYF	TGTGCCAGCAGTCGTCCCGGGACTCGAGCAGCAGAGACCCAGTACTTC
TRBV4-1	TRBD2	TRBJ2-1	few	CASSQAGLAGVHEQFF	TGCGCCAGCAGCCAGGCGGGACTAGCGGGAGTCCATGAGCAGTTCTTC
TRBV29-1	TRBD1	TRBJ2-5	many	CSVMSPGQRETQYF	TGCAGCGTGATGTCACCGGGACAGAGGGAGACCCAGTACTTC
TRBV5-1	-	TRBJ1-4	few	CASSSNPGPNEKLFF	TGCGCCAGCAGCTCCAACCCAGGACCAAATGAAAAACTGTTTTTT
TRBV5-7	-	TRBJ2-2	-	CASSLQQEANTGELFF	TGTGCCAGCAGCTTGCAGCAAGAAGCGAACACCGGGGAGCTGTTTTTT
TRBV14	-	TRBJ2-7	-	CASSQIGNPSYEQYF	TGTGCCAGCAGCCAAATCGGTAACCCCTCTTACGAGCAGTACTTC
TRBV7-3	-	TRBJ1-1	-	CASSRRGGTEAFF	TGTGCCAGCAGCCGACGCGGGGGCACTGAAGCTTTCTTT
TRBV28	TRBD2	TRBJ2-2	-	CASIAGASTGELFF	TGTGCCAGTATAGCGGGAGCTTCCACCGGGGAGCTGTTTTTT
TRBV5-1	TRBD1	TRBJ1-2	few	CASSPQGAMDGYTF	TGCGCCAGCAGCCCACAGGGGGCGATGGATGGCTACACCTTC
TRBV4-1	-	TRBJ2-7	-	CASSQEGFGASYEQYF	TGCGCCAGCAGCCAAGAAGGGTTCGGGGCGTCCTACGAGCAGTACTTC
TRBV6-5	-	TRBJ2-3	few	CASGGLTDTQYF	TGTGCCAGCGGGGGGCTCACAGATACGCAGTATTTT
TRBV12-3/TRBV12-4	-	TRBJ2-3	many	CASSFLDTQYF	TGTGCCAGCAGTTTCCTAGATACGCAGTATTTT
TRBV15	-	TRBJ2-1	-	CATSGQRSSYNEQFF	TGTGCCACCAGCGGACAGAGGAGCTCCTACAATGAGCAGTTCTTC
TRBV19	TRBD1	TRBJ1-5	few	CASSMTGGQPQHF	TGTGCCAGTAGTATGACAGGGGGACAGCCCCAGCATTTT
TRBV10-3	-	TRBJ1-1	-	CAISESRTNTEAFF	TGTGCCATCAGTGAGTCTCGGACCAACACTGAAGCTTTCTTT
TRBV7-2	-	TRBJ2-1	-	CASSLSVGTYNEQFF	TGTGCCAGCAGCTTATCAGTAGGGACCTACAATGAGCAGTTCTTC
TRBV9	-	TRBJ2-1	many	CASSHRMGDEQFF	TGTGCCAGCAGCCACCGGATGGGAGATGAGCAGTTCTTC
TRBV6-5	-	TRBJ1-3	-	CASSYSGLLSGNTIYF	TGTGCCAGCAGTTACTCAGGACTCCTCTCTGGAAACACCATATATTTT
TRBV29-1	TRBD1	TRBJ2-5	-	CSAMMGQGQETQYF	TGCAGCGCAATGATGGGACAGGGCCAAGAGACCCAGTACTTC
TRBV10-3	-	TRBJ2-5	-	CAIRSGPRETQYF	TGTGCCATCAGATCGGGACCTCGGGAGACCCAGTACTTC
TRBV3-1	-	TRBJ2-7	-	CASSQGFLAYEQYF	TGTGCCAGCAGCCAAGGATTCTTGGCCTACGAGCAGTACTTC
TRBV28	TRBD1	TRBJ2-5	few	CASSLHPPGQGVGETQYF	TGTGCCAGCAGTCTGCACCCCCCGGGACAGGGTGTGGGCGAGACCCAGTACTTC
TRBV27	-	TRBJ2-2	-	CASSTGTANTGELFF	TGTGCCAGCAGTACCGGGACGGCGAACACCGGGGAGCTGTTTTTT
TRBV28	-	TRBJ2-7	few	CASLTRWGRGLYEQYF	TGTGCCAGCTTAACCCGGTGGGGACGGGGGCTATACGAGCAGTACTTC
TRBV5-1	-	TRBJ2-5	few	CASVEGTRRETQYF	TGCGCCAGCGTGGAGGGAACTCGGAGGGAGACCCAGTACTTC
TRBV27	-	TRBJ2-4	-	CASSPGGVLAKNIQYF	TGTGCCAGCAGCCCAGGAGGGGTGCTAGCCAAAAACATTCAGTACTTC
TRBV12-3/TRBV12-4	TRBD1	TRBJ1-2	-	CASRGTGRHYGYTF	TGTGCCAGCAGGGGGACAGGGAGGCACTATGGCTACACCTTC
TRBV24-1	TRBD2	TRBJ2-3	-	CATSEERGYTQYF	TGTGCCACCAGTGAAGAGCGGGGATATACGCAGTATTTT
TRBV7-9	-	TRBJ1-5	-	CASSADSQNQPQHF	TGTGCCAGCAGCGCAGACAGCCAAAATCAGCCCCAGCATTTT
TRBV5-1	-	TRBJ2-1	-	CASSSPGPKSLRAPYNEQFF	TGCGCCAGCAGCTCGCCGGGCCCAAAAAGTCTAAGAGCGCCCTACAATGAGCAGTTCTTC
TRBV25-1	-	TRBJ2-3	-	CASSEYFPVIRDTQYF	TGTGCCAGCAGTGAATATTTTCCCGTAATCCGAGATACGCAGTATTTT
TRBV15	-	TRBJ2-3	-	CATSRDGDSSTDTQYF	TGTGCCACCAGCAGAGATGGGGACTCCAGCACAGATACGCAGTATTTT
TRBV12-5	-	TRBJ2-5	few	CASGLGAPGETQYF	TGTGCTAGTGGTTTGGGAGCGCCCGGGGAGACCCAGTACTTC
TRBV28	-	TRBJ2-7	few	CASTGTREQYF	TGTGCCAGCACCGGGACACGGGAGCAGTACTTC
TRBV20-1	TRBD2	TRBJ2-4	few	CSGFSGDAAKNIQYF	TGCAGTGGATTTAGCGGGGACGCAGCCAAAAACATTCAGTACTTC